Listed below are T cell receptor beta chains from one sample, sequenced in a study of CD8 T cells in Susac syndrome. TCRdb re-analysed the immunoSEQ multiplex PCR reads in MiXCR, keeping a single row per CDR3 protein. The top ten hold around 0.093% of the sample, which has about 180,000 distinct CDR3 sequences, almost 96% seen once. Source material: CD4+ T cells from PBMCs. These receptors all stem from a human donor with multiple sclerosis. Each CDR3 is given with its conserved first and last residue. The D gene is left open where the match is weak. Not all rows give a size; the values are once, few, many and, for expanded clones, a class.

TRBJ1-5 | TRBD1 | TRBV19 | - | TGTGCCAGTAGTATAGGGGACAGCACCAATCAGCCCCAGCATTTT | CASSIGDSTNQPQHF
TRBJ2-1 | - | TRBV18 | - | TGTGCCAGCTCACCCCTGCCGACTACGAGCTCCTACAATGAGCAGTTCTTC | CASSPLPTTSSYNEQFF
TRBJ1-1 | - | TRBV12-3/TRBV12-4 | - | TGTGCCAGCAGTTTCTACCAGAACACTGAAGCTTTCTTT | CASSFYQNTEAFF
TRBJ2-1 | TRBD1 | TRBV20-1 | - | TGCAGTGCTAGGGGACAGGGGTCTTTGTACAATGAGCAGTTCTTC | CSARGQGSLYNEQFF
TRBJ1-2 | - | TRBV24-1 | once | TGTGCCACCAGTCGGGGACTTGATGGCTACACCTTC | CATSRGLDGYTF
TRBJ2-3 | - | TRBV7-2 | - | TGTGCCAGCAGCTTGTGGGCCGACACAGATACGCAGTATTTT | CASSLWADTDTQYF
TRBJ2-7 | - | TRBV30 | - | TGTGCCTGGGGTAGTGCGGGGGCGATCTTCGAGCAGTACTTC | CAWGSAGAIFEQYF
TRBJ2-2 | - | TRBV30 | - | TGTGCCTGGCAGGGTAACACCGGGGAGCTGTTTTTT | CAWQGNTGELFF
TRBJ2-5 | - | TRBV28 | - | TGTGCCAGCAGTTTATCGGACAGTTCCCAAGAGACCCAGTACTTC | CASSLSDSSQETQYF
TRBJ2-1 | - | TRBV10-3 | - | TGTGCCATCAGTGAGTCGGGGGTGTCCGTAGATGAGCAGTTCTTC | CAISESGVSVDEQFF
TRBJ2-7 | TRBD1 | TRBV30 | - | TGTGCCTGGAGTAGCGCTTTCCTCGGACAGGGAGCGGACGAGCAGTACTTC | CAWSSAFLGQGADEQYF
TRBJ2-1 | - | TRBV10-3 | - | TGTGCCATCAAGGGTAGCGCCACCTACAATGAGCAGTTCTTC | CAIKGSATYNEQFF
TRBJ2-1 | TRBD2 | TRBV4-2 | - | TGTGCCAGCAGCCAAGGGGGAGTAGCGGGGGGTCTTGAGCAGTTCTTC | CASSQGGVAGGLEQFF
TRBJ2-5 | - | TRBV27 | - | TGTGCCAGCAGTTTAACGACAGGTTTCGGAGAGACCCAGTACTTC | CASSLTTGFGETQYF
TRBJ1-6 | - | TRBV20-1 | - | TGCAGTGCCTACTCGGACGGGGATTCACCCCTCCACTTT | CSAYSDGDSPLHF
TRBJ1-1 | - | TRBV29-1 | - | TGCAGCGCCAGTTGGGCCACTGAAGCTTTCTTT | CSASWATEAFF
TRBJ1-2 | - | TRBV12-3/TRBV12-4 | - | TGTGCCAGCAGTTTTAGTACAGGAACCTATGGCTACACCTTC | CASSFSTGTYGYTF
TRBJ2-7 | TRBD2 | TRBV4-2 | once | TGTGCCAGCAGCCAAGATGTGTGGGGCGGGGGGGCCCTAGAGCAGTACTTC | CASSQDVWGGGALEQYF
TRBJ1-6 | - | TRBV25-1 | - | TGTGCCAGCAGTGATGGGGGCTCCTATAATTCACCCCTCCACTTT | CASSDGGSYNSPLHF
TRBJ2-3 | - | TRBV20-1 | - | TGCAGTGCTAGCGTAACCGATACGCAGTATTTT | CSASVTDTQYF